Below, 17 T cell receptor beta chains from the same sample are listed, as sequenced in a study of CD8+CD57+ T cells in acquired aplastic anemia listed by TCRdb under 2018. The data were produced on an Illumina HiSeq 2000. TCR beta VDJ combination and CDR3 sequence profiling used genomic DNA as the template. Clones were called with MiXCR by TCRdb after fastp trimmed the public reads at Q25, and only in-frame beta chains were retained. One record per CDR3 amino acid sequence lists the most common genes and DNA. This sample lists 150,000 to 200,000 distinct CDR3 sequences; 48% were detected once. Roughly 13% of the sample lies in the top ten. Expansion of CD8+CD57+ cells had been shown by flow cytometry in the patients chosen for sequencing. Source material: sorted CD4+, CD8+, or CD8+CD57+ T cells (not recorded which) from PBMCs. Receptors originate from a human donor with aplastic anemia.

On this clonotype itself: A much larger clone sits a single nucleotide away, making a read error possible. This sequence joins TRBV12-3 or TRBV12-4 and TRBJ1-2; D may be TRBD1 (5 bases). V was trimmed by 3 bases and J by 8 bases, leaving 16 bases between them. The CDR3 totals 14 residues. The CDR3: CASSLNSGGDGYTF. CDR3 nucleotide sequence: TGTGCCAGCAGTTTGAATAGTGGGGGGGACGGCTACACCTTC.

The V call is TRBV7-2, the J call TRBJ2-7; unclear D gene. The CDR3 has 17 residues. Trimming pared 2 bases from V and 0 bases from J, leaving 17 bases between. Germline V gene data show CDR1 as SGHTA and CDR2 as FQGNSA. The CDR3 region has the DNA TGTGCCAGCAGCTTAAAGGTGTCCTACCAGTCCTCCTACGAGCAGTACTTC. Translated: CASSLKVSYQSSYEQYF.

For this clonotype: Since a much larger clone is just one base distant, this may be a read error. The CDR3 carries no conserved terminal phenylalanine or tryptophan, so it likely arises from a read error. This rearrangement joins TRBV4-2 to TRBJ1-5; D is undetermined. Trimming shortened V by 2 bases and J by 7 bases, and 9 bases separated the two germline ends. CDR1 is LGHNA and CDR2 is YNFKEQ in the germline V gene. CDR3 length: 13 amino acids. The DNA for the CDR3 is TGTGCCAGCAGCCAACATAGAGAACAGCCCCAGCATTCT. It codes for CASSQHREQPQHS.

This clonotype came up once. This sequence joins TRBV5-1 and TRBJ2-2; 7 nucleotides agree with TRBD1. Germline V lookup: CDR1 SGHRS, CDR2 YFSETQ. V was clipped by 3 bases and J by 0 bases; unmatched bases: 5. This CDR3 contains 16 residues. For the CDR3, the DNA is TGCGCCAGCAGCTCCACAGGGGAACCGAACACCGGGGAGCTGTTTTTT. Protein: CASSSTGEPNTGELFF.

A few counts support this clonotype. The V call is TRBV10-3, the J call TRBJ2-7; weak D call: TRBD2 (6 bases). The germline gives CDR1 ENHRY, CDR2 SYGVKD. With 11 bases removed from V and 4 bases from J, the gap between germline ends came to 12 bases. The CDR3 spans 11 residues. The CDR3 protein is CAPPEGYEQYF. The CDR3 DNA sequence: TGTGCCCCCCCGGAGGGGTACGAGCAGTACTTC.

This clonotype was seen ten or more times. DNA for the CDR3: TGCAGTGCTAGCCCTCCCACTTACTCTGGAAACACCATATATTTT. Translation: CSASPPTYSGNTIYF. The chain has TRBV20-1 and TRBJ1-3, with D uncertain. The germline V and J ends were trimmed by 3 bases and 0 bases, with 12 bases remaining between them. The CDR3 contains 15 residues. Germline values: CDR1 DFQATT, CDR2 SNEGSKA (reference sequence).

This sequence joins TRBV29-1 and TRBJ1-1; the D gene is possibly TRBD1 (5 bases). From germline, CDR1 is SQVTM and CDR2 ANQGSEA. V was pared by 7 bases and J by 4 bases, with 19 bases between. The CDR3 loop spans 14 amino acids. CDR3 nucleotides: TGCAGCGGCAGGGAAGCAGGGACGGGCACTGAAGCTTTCTTT. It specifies CSGREAGTGTEAFF.

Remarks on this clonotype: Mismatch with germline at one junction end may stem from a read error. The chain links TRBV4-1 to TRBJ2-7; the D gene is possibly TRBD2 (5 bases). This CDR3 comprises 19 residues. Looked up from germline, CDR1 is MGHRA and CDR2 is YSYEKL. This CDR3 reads CASGQRWPQDGRGSGEQYF. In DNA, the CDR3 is TGCGCCAGCGGCCAAAGATGGCCTCAAGACGGACGCGGATCGGGGGAGCAGTACTTC.

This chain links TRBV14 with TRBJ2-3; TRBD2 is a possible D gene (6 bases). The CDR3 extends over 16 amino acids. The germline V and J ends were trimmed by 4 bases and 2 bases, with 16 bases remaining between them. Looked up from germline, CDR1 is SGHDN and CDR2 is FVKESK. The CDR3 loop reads CASSLWRAGNTDTQYF. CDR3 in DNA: TGTGCCAGCAGCCTCTGGAGGGCGGGGAACACAGATACGCAGTATTTT.

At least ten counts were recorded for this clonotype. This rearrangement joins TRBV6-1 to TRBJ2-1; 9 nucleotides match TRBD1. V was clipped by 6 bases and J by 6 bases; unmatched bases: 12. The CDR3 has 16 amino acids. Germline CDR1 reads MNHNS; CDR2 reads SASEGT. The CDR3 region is CASSQGGTGLSNEQFF. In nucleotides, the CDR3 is TGTGCCAGCAGCCAGGGGGGGACAGGGTTGAGCAATGAGCAGTTCTTC.

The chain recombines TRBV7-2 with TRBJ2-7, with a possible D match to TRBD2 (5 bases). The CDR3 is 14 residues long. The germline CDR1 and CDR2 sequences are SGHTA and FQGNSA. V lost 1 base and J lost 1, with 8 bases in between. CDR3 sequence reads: CASSLGRGSYEQYF. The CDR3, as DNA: TGTGCCAGCAGCTTAGGACGGGGTTCCTACGAGCAGTACTTC.

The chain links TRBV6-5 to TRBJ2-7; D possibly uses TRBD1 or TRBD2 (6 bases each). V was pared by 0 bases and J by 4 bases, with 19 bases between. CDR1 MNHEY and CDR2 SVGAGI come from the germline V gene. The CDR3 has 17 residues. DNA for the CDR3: TGTGCCAGCAGTTACTCCCTCGGGGGCGCCTACCCATACGAGCAGTACTTC. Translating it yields CASSYSLGGAYPYEQYF.

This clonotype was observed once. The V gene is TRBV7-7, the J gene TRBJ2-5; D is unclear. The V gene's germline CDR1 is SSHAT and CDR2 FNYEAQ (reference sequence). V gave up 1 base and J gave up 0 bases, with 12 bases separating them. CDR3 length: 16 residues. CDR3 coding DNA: TGTGCCAGCAGCTTAGGTCTCAGAGAGTACCAAGAGACCCAGTACTTC. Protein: CASSLGLREYQETQYF.

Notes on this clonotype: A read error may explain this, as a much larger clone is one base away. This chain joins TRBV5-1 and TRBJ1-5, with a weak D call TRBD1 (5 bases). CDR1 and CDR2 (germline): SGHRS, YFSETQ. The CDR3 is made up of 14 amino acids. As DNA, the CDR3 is TGCGCCGGCAGACAAATGGGGGGGAACGAGCCCCAGCATTTT. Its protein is CAGRQMGGNEPQHF.

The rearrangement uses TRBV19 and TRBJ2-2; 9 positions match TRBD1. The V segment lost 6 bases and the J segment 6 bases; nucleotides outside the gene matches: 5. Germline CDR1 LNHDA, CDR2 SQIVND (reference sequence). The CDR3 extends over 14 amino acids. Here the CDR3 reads CASRPTGGPGELFF. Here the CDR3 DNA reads TGTGCCAGTAGACCAACAGGGGGCCCCGGGGAGCTGTTTTTT.

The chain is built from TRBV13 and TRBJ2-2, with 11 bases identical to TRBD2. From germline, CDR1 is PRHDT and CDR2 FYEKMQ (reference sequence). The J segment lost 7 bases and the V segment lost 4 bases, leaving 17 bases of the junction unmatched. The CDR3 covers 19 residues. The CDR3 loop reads CASSYARVAGGTSGGELFF. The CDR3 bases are TGTGCCAGCAGCTACGCCCGGGTAGCGGGAGGGACCTCGGGCGGGGAGCTGTTTTTT. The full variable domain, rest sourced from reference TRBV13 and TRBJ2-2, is AAGVIQSPRHLIKEKRETATLKCYPIPRHDTVYWYQQGPGQDPQFLISFYEKMQSDKGSIPDRFSAQQFSDYHSELNMSSLELGDSALYFCASSYARVAGGTSGGELFFGEGSRLTVL.

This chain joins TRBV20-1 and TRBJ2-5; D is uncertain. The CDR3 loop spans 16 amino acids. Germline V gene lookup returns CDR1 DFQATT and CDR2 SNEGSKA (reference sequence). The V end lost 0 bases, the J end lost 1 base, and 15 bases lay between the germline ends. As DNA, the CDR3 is TGCAGTGCTAGAGATTTCCAGCCTAAATTCCAAGAGACCCAGTACTTC. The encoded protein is CSARDFQPKFQETQYF.